These 4 T cell receptor beta chains were all obtained from the same sample, sequenced in a study of shared clonotypes between healthy human individuals. Assay used: immunoSEQ multiplex PCR; TCRdb lists only in-frame clones, some missing. Of about 2.4 million clones in the sample, roughly 92% were seen once. The sequencing sample was made of naive CD4+ T cells sorted from blood. As for subset: CD45RA+ positively selected. The receptor source for this set is a man younger than 35 in good health.

This clone was recorded only once. V gene TRBV5-3 combines with J gene TRBJ1-5; 7 positions agree with TRBD1. TRBV5-3 is recorded as an ORF, its role being uncertain. CDR3 size: 14 residues. The V segment lost 8 bases and the J segment 1 base; nucleotides outside the gene matches: 6. In DNA, the CDR3 is TGTGCCAGGACACAGGGGAAGAGCAATCAGCCCCAGCATTTT. This gives the protein CARTQGKSNQPQHF.

This clone was recorded once. The chain is built from TRBV9 and TRBJ2-5; 9 nucleotides match TRBD1. The CDR3 is 16 amino acids. The V and J ends lost 1 base and 5 bases, in that order; junction bases with no gene match: 9. The germline gives CDR1 SGDLS, CDR2 YYNGEE. The CDR3 DNA reads as TGTGCCAGCAGCGTAACCGGACAGGGGTCGATGGAGACCCAGTACTTC. As protein: CASSVTGQGSMETQYF. Based on the CDR3 plus reference TRBV9 and TRBJ2-5, the full variable domain is DSGVTQTPKHLITATGQRVTLRCSPRSGDLSVYWYQQSLDQGLQFLIQYYNGEERAKGNILERFSAQQFPDLHSELNLSSLELGDSALYFCASSVTGQGSMETQYFGPGTRLLVL.

The V call is TRBV4-1, the J call TRBJ2-5; 7 nucleotides line up with TRBD1. Germline values: CDR1 MGHRA, CDR2 YSYEKL. The CDR3 consists of 16 residues. V lost 0 bases, J lost 7 bases, and 11 bases stayed unmatched. The CDR3 loop is CASSQDIDRARGTQYF. The CDR3 DNA is TGCGCCAGCAGCCAAGATATCGACAGGGCAAGAGGGACCCAGTACTTC.

This chain connects TRBV21-1 to TRBJ2-7. TRBV21-1 counts as a pseudogene. CDR3 size: 13 residues. The chain's CDR3 is CASSKAIRPFAYF. CDR3 DNA: TGTGCCAGCAGCAAAGCGATTCGGCCATTCGCGTACTTC.